This section outlines one T cell receptor beta chain sequence together with its context. Its target is not known. The germline gives CDR1 SGHTA, CDR2 FQGNSA. The CDR3 has 14 residues. V was pared by 5 bases and J by 6 bases, with 6 bases of the junction left unmatched. Measured with immunoSEQ multiplex PCR; TCRdb has only the in-frame clones, and not every one. This sample has 150,000 to 200,000 clones, with roughly 90% found just once. This entry is derived from a study of cytotoxic CD8 clonotypes in ibrutinib-treated CLL. Study-level information: It was after a median around twelve months of treatment, range 6 to 36, that response samples were taken. Findings and limits, study-wide: Researchers report that baseline clonality outpaced age-matched healthy donors and tracked circulating CD8+ T-cell counts.

The sequencing used PBMCs, collected at disease progression, from a patient treated with ibrutinib. The clonotype comes from a human donor with chronic lymphocytic leukemia. The V gene is TRBV7-2, the J gene TRBJ2-7, with TRBD2 identical over 11 bases. CDR3 in amino acids: CASSQGLAGGEQYF. CDR3 bases: TGTGCCAGCAGCCAGGGCCTAGCGGGAGGCGAGCAGTACTTC.